What follows are 23 T cell receptor beta chains derived from one specimen sequenced in a study of blood T cells in healthy people across ages. Using a J-beta primer mix together with a sample-barcoded 5' primer, a second PCR was run for about 6 to 11 cycles. TCRdb redid the calling of the 5' RACE reads with MiXCR, one entry per CDR3 protein. The table lists about 670,000 distinct CDR3 sequences, over 40% of them singletons. Sequences were obtained from blood. The receptors were sampled from an elderly woman in good health.

Notes on this clonotype: A much larger clonotype is one base distant, so this may be a read error. The V and J genes are TRBV4-1 and TRBJ2-6; no firm D call. The CDR3 loop spans 13 amino acids. The germline V gene has CDR1 MGHRA and CDR2 YSYEKL. The V and J ends lost 11 bases and 0 bases respectively, with 8 bases between them. CDR3 nucleotides: TGCGCCGGCGGCGTCTCTGGGGCCAACGTCCTGACTTTC. Its protein is CAGGVSGANVLTF.

The V and J genes are TRBV20-1 and TRBJ1-1, with 7 bases matching TRBD1. The V segment lost 6 bases and the J segment 7 bases; nucleotides outside the gene matches: 5. CDR3 length: 11 residues. Germline V gene sequence: CDR1 DFQATT, CDR2 SNEGSKA (reference sequence). The CDR3 sequence is CSAGGGYEAFF. CDR3 coding DNA: TGCAGTGCAGGAGGGGGCTATGAAGCTTTCTTT.

This sequence joins TRBV6-1 and TRBJ2-5; 8 nucleotides match TRBD1. The length of the CDR3 is 15 residues. Germline V gives CDR1 MNHNS, CDR2 SASEGT. The V segment lost 2 bases and the J segment 11 bases; nucleotides outside the gene matches: 13. CDR3 DNA: TGTGCCAGCAGTGAATGGCAGGGGGCCTCTGATGAGCAGTACTTC. This encodes CASSEWQGASDEQYF.

The rearrangement joins TRBV5-1 to TRBJ1-4; D not certain. CDR3 length equals 12 residues. Trimming removed 5 bases at V and 3 bases at J, with 5 bases between. The germline V gene has CDR1 SGHRS and CDR2 YFSETQ. The CDR3 DNA reads as TGCGCCAGCAGGGAGGCTAATGAAAAACTGTTTTTT. Its translation: CASREANEKLFF.

This clonotype is a singleton in its sample. The V call is TRBV9, the J call TRBJ2-1; D not certain. The CDR3 loop spans 14 amino acids. Trimming removed 0 bases at V and 7 bases at J, with 11 bases between. The germline CDR1 and CDR2 sequences are SGDLS and YYNGEE. CDR3 DNA: TGTGCCAGCAGCGTAGCCGGAGTAAGTAATGAGCAGTTCTTC. Protein sequence: CASSVAGVSNEQFF.

In this sample, this clonotype turned up a few times. This chain links TRBV28 with TRBJ1-2; D not certain. The ends were cut back, 3 bases at V and 5 bases at J, with 22 bases in the middle. Germline assignment: CDR1 MDHEN and CDR2 SYDVKM. This CDR3 has 17 residues. The CDR3 is CASSFAPEALSSYGYTF. The CDR3 DNA reads as TGTGCCAGCAGTTTCGCTCCGGAGGCTCTCTCGTCATATGGCTACACCTTC.

Points on this clonotype: It may be a read error: a sequence one base away is much more abundant. This chain joins TRBV5-1 and TRBJ2-1; the match to TRBD2 covers 12 bases. The CDR3 extends over 17 amino acids. V was clipped by 0 bases and J by 6 bases; unmatched bases: 7. CDR1 and CDR2 (germline): SGHRS, YFSETQ. CDR3: CASSLVVTSGRSNEQFF. DNA for the CDR3: TGCGCCAGCAGCTTGGTCGTGACTAGCGGGAGATCCAATGAGCAGTTCTTC.

As for this clonotype: A single base separates this from a much larger clone, so it may be a read error. In DNA, the CDR3 is TGTGCCAGCAGTTACGGCAGCTCCTATAATTCACCCCTCCACTTT. It specifies CASSYGSSYNSPLHF. V usage is TRBV6-6 and J usage is TRBJ1-6; D remains ambiguous. Trimming stripped 2 bases from V and 0 bases from J, with 5 bases between. Germline V gives CDR1 MNHNY, CDR2 SVGAGI (reference sequence). This CDR3 spans 15 amino acids.

This clonotype appeared a few times. J is TRBJ2-3 and V is TRBV20-1; D is perhaps TRBD1 (6 bases). Between the trimmed V and J ends, which lost 5 bases and 2 bases, there was a span of 11 bases. Looked up from germline, CDR1 is DFQATT and CDR2 is SNEGSKA (reference sequence). The CDR3 has 13 residues. This CDR3 is CSAPRQDTDTQYF. In nucleotides, the CDR3 is TGCAGTGCTCCCCGACAGGACACAGATACGCAGTATTTT.

This clonotype was counted only a few times. V is TRBV5-5 and J is TRBJ1-4, with a possible D match to TRBD1 (5 bases). V lost 4 bases and J 8 bases, leaving 21 bases between the germline ends. Germline CDR1 and CDR2: SGHKS and YYEKEE (reference sequence). The CDR3 is 16 residues long. CDR3 sequence: CASSPPPGRQVEKLFF. DNA for the CDR3: TGTGCCAGCAGCCCTCCACCGGGACGCCAGGTGGAAAAACTGTTTTTT.

In the case of this clonotype: A much larger clone is a single base away; this may be a read error. V usage is TRBV3-1 and J usage is TRBJ1-6; tentatively, D is TRBD1 (6 bases). There are 13 residues in the CDR3. CDR1 and CDR2 (germline): LGHDT, YNNKEL (reference sequence). The DNA for the CDR3 is TGTGCCAGCAGCCCAGGGGTAAGGTCACCCCCCCACTTT. Its protein is CASSPGVRSPPHF.

This clonotype was counted ten times or more. The chain links TRBV10-3 to TRBJ2-1; 7 bases are a match to TRBD1. Losses at the gene ends were 9 bases for V and 9 bases for J; bases not matched to a gene: 5. This CDR3 spans 11 amino acids. Per the germline V gene, CDR1 is ENHRY and CDR2 is SYGVKD. CDR3 bases: TGTGCCATAAAGACAGGGTTTGAGCAGTTCTTC. Its translation is CAIKTGFEQFF.

Notes on this clonotype: A much larger clonotype is one base distant, so this may be a read error. This chain joins TRBV11-2 and TRBJ2-5, with 9 bases aligning to TRBD1. This CDR3 comprises 17 residues. The germline gives CDR1 SGHAT, CDR2 FQNNGV. The CDR3 bases are TGTGCCAGCGGCTTTGTTACAGGGGGCCTGGCCGTAGAGACCCAGTACTTC. Its protein product is CASGFVTGGLAVETQYF.

Concerning this clonotype: This may stem from a read error, because a much larger clone lies one nucleotide away. The genes are TRBV11-2 and TRBJ2-1, with 7 bases identical to TRBD2. The closer fit of TRBJ2-7 to the DNA end suggests the J call may be wrong. Germline V gives CDR1 SGHAT, CDR2 FQNNGV. The CDR3 is 14 amino acids. The CDR3: CASGAGASYNEQYF. DNA for the CDR3: TGTGCCAGTGGGGCGGGAGCTTCCTACAATGAGCAGTACTTC.

The chain recombines TRBV7-3 with TRBJ2-2; 7 positions match TRBD1. Germline V lookup: CDR1 SGHTA, CDR2 FQGTGA. CDR3 size: 14 residues. The J segment lost 8 bases and the V segment lost 5 bases, leaving 8 bases of the junction unmatched. CDR3 sequence (DNA): TGTGCCAGCAGCCGACAGGGCCTGGGGGGGGAGCTGTTTTTT. It is translated as CASSRQGLGGELFF.

This sequence joins TRBV5-1 and TRBJ2-6; D remains unclear. Germline V gene sequence: CDR1 SGHRS, CDR2 YFSETQ. V gave up 6 bases and J gave up 2 bases, with 9 bases separating them. The CDR3 contains 14 residues. DNA for the CDR3: TGCGCCAGCAAGACCGAGGCTGGGGCCAACGTCCTGACTTTC. Protein: CASKTEAGANVLTF.

Concerning this clonotype: At one boundary the junction diverges from the germline segment, which might be a read error. This sequence joins TRBV3-1 and TRBJ2-2; D could derive from TRBD1 or TRBD2 (6 bases each). The CDR3 sequence is 15 residues long. Germline V gene data show CDR1 as LGHDT and CDR2 as YNNKEL (reference sequence). The CDR3 region is CTSSPRRGSTGELFF. CDR3 bases: TGTACCAGCAGTCCTAGGAGGGGGAGCACCGGGGAGCTGTTTTTT.

CDR3 region: CASSLQGGESQPQHF. In nucleotides, the CDR3 is TGCGCCAGCAGCTTGCAAGGAGGTGAGTCCCAGCCCCAGCATTTT. This chain connects TRBV5-1 to TRBJ1-5, with unresolved D. CDR1 is SGHRS and CDR2 is YFSETQ in the germline V gene. V gave up 1 base and J gave up 7 bases, with 15 bases separating them. CDR3 size: 15 residues. Full variable domain (missing parts from reference TRBV5-1 and TRBJ1-5): KAGVTQTPRYLIKTRGQQVTLSCSPISGHRSVSWYQQTPGQGLQFLFEYFSETQRNKGNFPGRFSGRQFSNSRSEMNVSTLELGDSALYLCASSLQGGESQPQHFGDGTRLSIL.

The rearrangement uses TRBV4-1 and TRBJ2-1; TRBD1 is a possible D gene (5 bases). The V end lost 1 base, the J end lost 7 bases, and 8 bases lay between the germline ends. The CDR3 totals 13 residues. In germline, CDR1 is MGHRA, CDR2 YSYEKL. CDR3 sequence reads: CASSQAGLNEQFF. DNA for the CDR3: TGCGCCAGCAGCCAAGCAGGGCTGAATGAGCAGTTCTTC.

The rearrangement links TRBV29-1 to TRBJ1-4; a weak D match, TRBD1 (5 bases). V was pared by 2 bases and J by 12 bases, with 13 bases between. The length of the CDR3 is 12 residues. CDR1 SQVTM and CDR2 ANQGSEA come from the germline V gene. CDR3 protein: CSVENSREELFF. Written as DNA, the CDR3 is TGCAGCGTTGAAAACTCCAGGGAGGAACTGTTTTTT.

This clonotype was counted only a few times. The chain employs TRBV6-2 or TRBV6-3 and TRBJ2-2; TRBD2 aligns across 8 bases. Germline V gives CDR1 MNHEY, CDR2 SVGEGT. V shed 6 bases, J shed 5 bases, and the junction held 5 bases outside the gene matches. The CDR3 is made up of 14 amino acids. The CDR3 nucleotides read TGTGCCAGCAGAATTAGCGGGGAGACCGGGGAGCTGTTTTTT. Its protein is CASRISGETGELFF.

The CDR3 nucleotides are TGCAGTGCTAGGCGCCGACTAGCGGGACAAGAGACCCAGTACTTC. It specifies CSARRRLAGQETQYF. The chain joins TRBV20-1 to TRBJ2-5, with 11 bases aligning to TRBD2. This CDR3 is built from 15 residues. Germline CDR1 is DFQATT and CDR2 is SNEGSKA (reference sequence). The J segment lost 2 bases and the V segment lost 3 bases, leaving 5 bases of the junction unmatched.

As to this clonotype: A read error is possible here, since a much larger clone lies one base away. V is TRBV27 and J is TRBJ2-3; D possibly corresponds to TRBD2 (5 bases). The germline V gene encodes CDR1 MNHEY and CDR2 SMNVEV (reference sequence). The CDR3 extends over 15 amino acids. The CDR3 loop reads CVSGSQERISDTQYF. The CDR3 DNA reads TGTGTCAGCGGCTCCCAGGAGCGGATATCAGATACGCAGTATTTT.